This TCR beta chain was sequenced in a study of long-term antiretroviral therapy in people with HIV. The study, taken as a whole, reports: HIV repertoires covered narrower CDR3 length ranges than controls did. Blood, drawn from about 2004 to 2017, may reflect older ART regimens.

With respect to this clone: What it binds is not known.

The germline V gene encodes CDR1 MNHEY and CDR2 SVGAGI. The V gene end was trimmed by 3 bases and the J gene end by 5 bases; junction bases not matched to a gene: 10. The CDR3 is 16 residues long. Survey-level resolution applied to immunoSEQ assay v3.0. Profiling relied on immunoSEQ multiplex PCR, and the TCRdb table lists in-frame clones only, not all of them. This table has over 25,000 clones, 95% to 97% appearing once. The rearrangement links TRBV6-5 to TRBJ2-7; 10 bases are shared with TRBD2. This receptor was taken from a man aged 30 to 39 with HIV. This specimen consisted of unsorted PBMCs, obtained around 6.6 years after starting antiretroviral therapy. The CDR3 reads CASSYRHSGGLHEQYF. DNA of the CDR3: TGTGCCAGCAGTTATCGTCATAGCGGGGGGCTTCACGAGCAGTACTTC.